These 3 T cell receptor beta chains came from one sample sequenced in a study of T-cell memory formation after mild COVID-19. TCRdb itself ran the 5' RACE reads through MiXCR, one entry per CDR3 protein. The sample contains 430,000 or so distinct CDR3 sequences, more than 20% of which appear only once. Sequenced: PBMCs or a T cell subset sorted from them (not recorded which). The receptor set was obtained from an adult woman who had mild COVID-19 (a few samples of this study predate the infection). Cell type and time point are not known.

There are a few counts of this clonotype. This chain uses TRBV11-3 with TRBJ2-1; 11 nucleotides line up with TRBD2. This CDR3 is 15 amino acids long. J was trimmed by 9 bases and V by 2 bases; bases with no gene match: 6. The germline V gene has CDR1 SGHNT and CDR2 YENEEA. CDR3 loop: CASSLTSGSQSEQFF. The CDR3 region has the DNA TGTGCCAGCAGCTTAACTAGCGGGAGTCAGAGTGAGCAGTTCTTC.

This chain connects TRBV14 to TRBJ1-4, with D perhaps matching TRBD1 (6 bases). Per germline, CDR1 SGHDN and CDR2 FVKESK. The CDR3 sequence is 16 residues long. The V gene lost 2 bases and the J gene lost 2 bases, with 12 bases spanning the gap. In DNA form, the CDR3 reads TGTGCCAGCAGCCAAAAGACAGGACTTACTAATGAAAAACTGTTTTTT. Translating it yields CASSQKTGLTNEKLFF.

The table lists this clonotype with a few counts. The chain couples TRBV6-5 to TRBJ1-1, with 10 positions matching TRBD1. Germline V gives CDR1 MNHEY, CDR2 SVGAGI. The CDR3 spans 15 residues. The ends lost 5 bases at V and 11 bases at J; junction bases unmatched: 14. The CDR3 spells CASSRSTGGSVDAFF. CDR3 DNA: TGTGCCAGCAGTAGATCGACAGGGGGCTCGGTTGACGCTTTCTTT.